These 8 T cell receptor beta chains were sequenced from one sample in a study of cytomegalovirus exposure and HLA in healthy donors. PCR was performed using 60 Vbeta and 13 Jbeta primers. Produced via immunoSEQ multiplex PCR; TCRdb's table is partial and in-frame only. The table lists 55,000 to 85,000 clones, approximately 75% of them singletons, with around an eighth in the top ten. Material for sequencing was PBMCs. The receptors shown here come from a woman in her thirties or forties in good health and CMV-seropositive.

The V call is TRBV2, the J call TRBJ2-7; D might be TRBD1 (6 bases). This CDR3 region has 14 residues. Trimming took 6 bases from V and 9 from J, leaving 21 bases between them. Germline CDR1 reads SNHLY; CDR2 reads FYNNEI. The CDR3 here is CASSPQGWESRQYF. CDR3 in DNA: TGTGCCAGCAGCCCACAGGGTTGGGAGTCACGGCAGTACTTC. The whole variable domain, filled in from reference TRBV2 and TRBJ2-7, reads EPEVTQTPSHQVTQMGQEVILRCVPISNHLYFYWYRQILGQKVEFLVSFYNNEISEKSEIFDDQFSVERPDGSNFTLKIRSTKLEDSAMYFCASSPQGWESRQYFGPGTRLTVT.

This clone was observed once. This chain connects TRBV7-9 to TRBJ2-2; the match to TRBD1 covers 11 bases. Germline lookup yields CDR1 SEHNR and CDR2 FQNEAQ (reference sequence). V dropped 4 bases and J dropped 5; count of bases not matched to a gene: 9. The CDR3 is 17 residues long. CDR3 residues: CASSSPLGTGGTGELFF. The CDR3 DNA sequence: TGTGCCAGCAGCTCCCCGCTGGGGACAGGGGGGACCGGGGAGCTGTTTTTT.

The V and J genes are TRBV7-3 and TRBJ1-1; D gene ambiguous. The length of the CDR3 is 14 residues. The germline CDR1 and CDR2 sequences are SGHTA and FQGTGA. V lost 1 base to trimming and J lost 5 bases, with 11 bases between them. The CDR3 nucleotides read TGTGCCAGCAGCTTAATGGGCTCGACGACTGAAGCTTTCTTT. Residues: CASSLMGSTTEAFF. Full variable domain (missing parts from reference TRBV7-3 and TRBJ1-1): GAGVSQTPSNKVTEKGKYVELRCDPISGHTALYWYRQSLGQGPEFLIYFQGTGAADDSGLPNDRFFAVRPEGSVSTLKIQRTERGDSAVYLCASSLMGSTTEAFFGQGTRLTVV.

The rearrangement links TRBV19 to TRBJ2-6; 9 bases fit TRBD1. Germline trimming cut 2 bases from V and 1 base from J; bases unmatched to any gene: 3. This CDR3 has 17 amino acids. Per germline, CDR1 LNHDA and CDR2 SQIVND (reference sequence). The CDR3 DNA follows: TGTGCCAGTAGTATATCGGACAGGGGTTCTGGGGCCAACGTCCTGACTTTC. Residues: CASSISDRGSGANVLTF.

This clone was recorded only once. The CDR3 nucleotides are TGTGCCACCAGCGACAGCACCTATGGCTACACCTTC. The encoded protein is CATSDSTYGYTF. This chain links TRBV15 with TRBJ1-2, with a tentative D call TRBD1 (5 bases). The CDR3 runs to 12 residues. V was pared by 5 bases and J by 4 bases, with 8 bases between. Germline V gene data show CDR1 as LNHNV and CDR2 as YYDKDF (reference sequence).

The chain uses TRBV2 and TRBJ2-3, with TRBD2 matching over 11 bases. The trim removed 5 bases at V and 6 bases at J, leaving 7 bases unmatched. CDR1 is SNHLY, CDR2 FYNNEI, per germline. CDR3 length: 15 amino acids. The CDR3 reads CASSLTSGGEDTQYF. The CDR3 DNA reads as TGTGCCAGCAGTCTCACTAGCGGGGGCGAGGATACGCAGTATTTT.

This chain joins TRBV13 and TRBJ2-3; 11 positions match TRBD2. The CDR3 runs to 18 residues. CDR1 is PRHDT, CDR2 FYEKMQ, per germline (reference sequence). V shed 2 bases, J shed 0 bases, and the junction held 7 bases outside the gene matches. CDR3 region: CASSLSSGGPPSTDTQYF. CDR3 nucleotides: TGTGCCAGCAGCTTATCTAGCGGGGGGCCCCCTAGCACAGATACGCAGTATTTT.

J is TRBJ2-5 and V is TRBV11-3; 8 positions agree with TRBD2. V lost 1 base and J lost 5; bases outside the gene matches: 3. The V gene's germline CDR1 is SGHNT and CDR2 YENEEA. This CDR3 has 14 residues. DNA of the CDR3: TGTGCCAGCAGCTTAGTGGCTAGCGGGGAGACCCAGTACTTC. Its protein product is CASSLVASGETQYF.